This T cell receptor beta chain comes out of a study of tumor and adjacent non-tumor tissue in lung cancer (dated by TCRdb to the late 2010s). With respect to the entire study: The cohort included roughly 11 adenocarcinoma, a couple of squamous cell carcinoma and 1 small cell lung cancer patients. Among the roughly 15 patients, ages ranged from roughly 31 to 85 years, about 10 were men and 5 were women, and disease was TNM stage I to III. Sequencing produced 130 million or so productive TCRbeta reads in total, an average of about 4.17 million reads per sample. TCRbeta CDR3 sequencing was performed on fewer than 35 paired specimens, with one tumor sample and one normal lung sample collected per patient. The study compared bulk TCRbeta repertoires between lung tumor tissue and matched distant non-tumor lung tissue from fewer than 18 lung cancer patients.

In regard to this clonotype: It lacks a known antigen. One end of the junction fails to match germline, which may point to a read error.

The paper's findings and limits, for the study overall: The sequencing platform is not named in the methods, and unique molecular identifiers are not mentioned. With only roughly 14 patients in the cohort, the authors noted that larger samples and more detailed clinical data are needed. TCR diversity (inverse Simpson) was significantly higher in tumor than in normal lung tissue (approximately 440 vs 150, P = 0.0075, Mann-Whitney U test). Peripheral blood was not sequenced, so blood TCRbeta repertoires were not examined in the lung cancer patients of the study. Younger patients had significantly higher TCR diversity, and higher tumor TCR diversity was associated with shorter overall and disease-free survival. The top 100 clones accounted for a significantly larger cumulative portion of the repertoire in normal lung than in tumor tissue.

RNA was isolated from bulk unsorted tissue, and RNA quality was assessed with a NanoDrop ND-1000 and an Agilent 2100. Newly diagnosed lung cancer patients without prior chemotherapy who had been admitted for thoracic surgery in China between August and November 2014 were enrolled as donors. Anyone who had undergone radiotherapy or chemotherapy before, or who had another cancer at the same time, was left out of the study. Surgical tissue pieces of about 1-2.1 cm3 were preserved in RNAlater solution and were kept at -80 degrees C until use. The CDR3 spans 13 residues, from the cysteine through the phenylalanine. Only the CDR3 part of the read is kept: 39 bases, read in frame from the first base. From the germline V gene, CDR1 is SQVTM and CDR2 is ANQGSEA. The library was built by means of multiplex PCR. Sequenced using an Illumina HiSeq 2500. TCRbeta libraries were built by three rounds of nested PCR using primers (Table S4), following protocols modified from ARM-PCR. Before sequencing, PCR products of 200-500 bp were excised from the gel and purified with the QIAquick gel extraction kit. The original methods were these. Trimmomatic was used to clean the reads, FLASH was used to merge the reads into complete CDR3 sequences, and MiTCR was used to assign the reads to V(D)J germline segments. Clonal diversity was calculated as the inverse Simpson's index using VDJtools. In-frame sequences without a premature stop codon were defined as productive reads. TCRdb reprocessed the public reads (quality trimming at Q25 with fastp, clone calling with MiXCR) and kept in-frame beta chains. Each CDR3 protein appears once, grouped with its most common genes and DNA. TCRdb's processing, not the study's, gives the V and J calls here. This sample lists about 70,000 distinct CDR3 sequences; 73% were detected once. The top ten constitute approximately 28% of the sample.

The chain joins TRBV29-1 to TRBJ2-7, with the identity of the D gene unclear. This TCR was sampled from a man aged 60 to 69 with non-small cell lung cancer. The sequenced sample was lung tumor tissue. This receptor carries the CDR3 CSVAHRRSYEQHF. The DNA sequence is as follows: TGCAGCGTCGCCCATAGACGGAGCTATGAGCAGCACTTC.